This T cell receptor (beta chain) was sequenced for a study of Graves' ophthalmopathy and Graves' hyperthyroidism. Study information: The blood sample was drawn at first diagnosis and before any treatment. Study results and caveats: Ophthalmopathy versus stable hyperthyroidism: 13-signature model gave 87.88% sensitivity, around 81% specificity.

CDR1 is SGHRS, CDR2 YFSETQ, per germline. V trimming: 2 bases; J trimming: 7 bases; junction bases outside the gene matches: 5. CDR3 length: 14 residues. With regard to this clonotype: Antigen specificity is unknown.

Transcripts of RNA were the source for amplifying TCR beta CDR3 regions. After a first-round RT-PCR with HTBI primers, a second-round multiplex PCR was run. From the multiplex PCR reads, TCRdb called clonotypes with MiXCR, one entry per CDR3 protein. Of 200,000 to 300,000 distinct CDR3 sequences detected, about 47% appear once; the ten largest clones hold around 43%. Ophthalmopathy donors showed moderate-to-severe activity, CAS ≥3, NOSPECS ≥4 and a duration under 3 months. Sequencing used peripheral blood. This chain uses TRBV5-1 with TRBJ2-2; 7 positions match TRBD1. The TCR comes from an adult man with Graves' ophthalmopathy. CDR3 region: CASSLGQVVGELFF. In DNA, the CDR3 is TGCGCCAGCAGCTTAGGACAGGTGGTCGGGGAGCTGTTTTTT.